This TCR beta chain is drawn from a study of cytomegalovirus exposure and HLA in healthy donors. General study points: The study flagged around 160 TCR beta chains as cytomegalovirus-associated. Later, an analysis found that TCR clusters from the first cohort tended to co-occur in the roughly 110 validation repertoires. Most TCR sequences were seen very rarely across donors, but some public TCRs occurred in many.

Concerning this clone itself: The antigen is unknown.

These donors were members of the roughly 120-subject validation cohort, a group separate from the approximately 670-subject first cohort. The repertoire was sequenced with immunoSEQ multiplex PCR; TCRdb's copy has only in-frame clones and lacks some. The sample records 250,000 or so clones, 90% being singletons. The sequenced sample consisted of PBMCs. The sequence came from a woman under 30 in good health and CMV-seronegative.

CDR3 sequence (DNA): TGTGCCAGCAGCCCAGGGGCGAGCTCCTACGAGCAGTACTTC. It specifies CASSPGASSYEQYF. The rearrangement links TRBV13 to TRBJ2-7, with D possibly being TRBD1 (6 bases). This CDR3 region has 14 residues. The germline V gene has CDR1 PRHDT and CDR2 FYEKMQ (reference sequence). Deletions cut 5 bases from V and 0 bases from J, with 11 bases between. The full variable domain, its missing parts supplied by reference TRBV13 and TRBJ2-7, is AAGVIQSPRHLIKEKRETATLKCYPIPRHDTVYWYQQGPGQDPQFLISFYEKMQSDKGSIPDRFSAQQFSDYHSELNMSSLELGDSALYFCASSPGASSYEQYFGPGTRLTVT.